This T cell receptor beta chain was captured in a study of cytomegalovirus exposure and HLA in healthy donors. Findings of the study overall: With high specificity and sensitivity, the classifier reportedly diagnosed cytomegalovirus status.

Comment on this clone: What it binds is unknown.

Per the germline V gene, CDR1 is SGHDT and CDR2 is YYEEEE. CDR3 length equals 15 residues. The ends were cut back, 1 base at V and 5 bases at J, with 16 bases in the middle. The data were produced by immunoSEQ multiplex PCR, yet TCRdb's version contains in-frame clones alone and is incomplete. The sample has around 260,000 clones; roughly 91% are singletons. Sequenced: PBMCs. The chain employs TRBV5-6 and TRBJ2-7; D possibly uses TRBD1 or TRBD2 (5 bases each). The sequence came from a woman in her twenties or thirties in good health and CMV-seronegative. In DNA, the CDR3 is TGTGCCAGCAGCTTGTCTCCAGGGATGGGACACGAGCAGTACTTC. The encoded protein is CASSLSPGMGHEQYF.